One sample yielded the 23 T cell receptor beta chains listed below, sequenced in a study of cytomegalovirus exposure and HLA in healthy donors. PCR was performed using 60 Vbeta and 13 Jbeta primers. Assay: immunoSEQ multiplex PCR; the TCRdb copy retains only in-frame clones and omits some. With 130,000 or so clones in the sample, the ten largest clones hold about 2.2%. Sequencing was performed on PBMCs. These receptors came from a young woman in good health and CMV-seronegative.

The CDR3 is CSVNGLQETQYF. The CDR3 nucleotides are TGCAGCGTTAACGGACTTCAAGAGACCCAGTACTTC. This chain uses TRBV29-1 with TRBJ2-5; TRBD2 might be the D (5 bases). This CDR3 spans 12 amino acids. V was clipped by 5 bases and J by 2 bases, with 9 bases between them. CDR1 and CDR2 (germline): SQVTM, ANQGSEA.

In DNA form, the CDR3 reads TGTGCCAGTAGTATCGTAGGGAGCGGCTACACCTTC. It codes for CASSIVGSGYTF. V usage is TRBV19 and J usage is TRBJ1-2; D unresolved. The CDR3 extends over 12 amino acids. V was trimmed by 3 bases and J by 8 bases, leaving 10 bases between them. CDR1 is LNHDA, CDR2 SQIVND, per germline (reference sequence). The full variable domain, with the rest looked up from reference TRBV19 and TRBJ1-2, is DGGITQSPKYLFRKEGQNVTLSCEQNLNHDAMYWYRQDPGQGLRLIYYSQIVNDFQKGDIAEGYSVSREKKESFPLTVTSAQKNPTAFYLCASSIVGSGYTFGSGTRLTVV.

The rearrangement uses TRBV14 and TRBJ2-7; possibly TRBD2 for D (6 bases). The CDR3 runs to 15 residues. Germline V gene lookup returns CDR1 SGHDN and CDR2 FVKESK. The ends were cut back, 0 bases at V and 2 bases at J, with 11 bases in the middle. CDR3 coding DNA: TGTGCCAGCAGCCAAGATAAGCGGGTTACCTACGAGCAGTACTTC. Its translation: CASSQDKRVTYEQYF.

The chain links TRBV6-1 to TRBJ1-6, with 9 nucleotides matching TRBD1. Germline values: CDR1 MNHNS, CDR2 SASEGT. The trim removed 4 bases at V and 7 bases at J, leaving 5 bases unmatched. The CDR3 has 15 amino acids. The CDR3 sequence: CASSVDGTGNSPLHF. The CDR3 DNA sequence: TGTGCCAGCAGTGTAGACGGGACAGGGAATTCACCCCTCCACTTT.

The chain recombines TRBV4-2 with TRBJ2-1; 10 bases agree with TRBD2. The CDR3 runs 18 residues. V lost 4 bases, J lost 6 bases, and 15 bases stayed unmatched. Germline lookup yields CDR1 LGHNA and CDR2 YNFKEQ. The CDR3 DNA reads TGTGCCAGCAGCCCGAGGGCCAGATCTAGCGGGAGTTCCAATGAGCAGTTCTTC. Translation: CASSPRARSSGSSNEQFF.

The V gene is TRBV7-9, the J gene TRBJ2-5, with TRBD2 matching 9 bases. The better agreement between TRBJ2-7 and the DNA end casts doubt on the J call. The length of the CDR3 is 14 residues. Germline CDR1 and CDR2: SEHNR and FQNEAQ (reference sequence). CDR3 protein: CASSTGLAPYEQYF. The CDR3 bases are TGTGCCAGCAGCACGGGACTAGCACCATACGAGCAGTACTTC.

The chain joins TRBV7-9 to TRBJ2-7, with TRBD1 matching over 7 bases. Trimming removed 6 bases from V and 2 bases from J; junction bases left unmatched: 10. Germline-derived CDR1 and CDR2 are SEHNR and FQNEAQ (reference sequence). The CDR3 contains 15 residues. The CDR3, as DNA: TGTGCCAGCAGTATAAGACAGGGTCTAACCTACGAGCAGTACGTC. It is translated as CASSIRQGLTYEQYV.

V gene TRBV7-9 combines with J gene TRBJ2-7; 8 positions agree with TRBD1. The length of the CDR3 is 13 residues. Germline assignment: CDR1 SEHNR and CDR2 FQNEAQ (reference sequence). J gave up 3 bases and V 5 bases, and 3 bases lay outside the gene matches. The DNA for the CDR3 is TGTGCCAGCAGCCAGGGGGCACGCTACGAGCAGTACTTC. It codes for CASSQGARYEQYF.

This chain joins TRBV6-5 and TRBJ2-7; D possibly corresponds to TRBD1 (5 bases). This CDR3 has 15 amino acids. Trimming left V 3 bases short and J 0 bases short, with 12 bases between. Per germline, CDR1 MNHEY and CDR2 SVGAGI. CDR3 coding DNA: TGTGCCAGCAGTTATGGGCAGGGTGGCTCCTACGAGCAGTACTTC. It is translated as CASSYGQGGSYEQYF.

The chain carries TRBV7-9 and TRBJ2-7; 9 bases are a match to TRBD1. The CDR3 is 17 residues long. The germline V gene has CDR1 SEHNR and CDR2 FQNEAQ (reference sequence). V lost 3 bases and J lost 6; bases outside the gene matches: 15. The CDR3 sequence: CASSLDRDRVTRSEQYF. The CDR3 bases are TGTGCCAGCAGCTTGGACCGGGACAGGGTTACTCGTAGCGAGCAGTACTTC.

CDR3 sequence reads: CASSSRQGRDTEAFF. The CDR3 DNA reads as TGCGCCAGCAGCAGTAGACAGGGCAGGGACACTGAAGCTTTCTTT. The J gene is TRBJ1-1, the V gene TRBV5-1; 7 bases align to TRBD1. The CDR3 sequence is 15 residues long. CDR1 and CDR2 from the germline V gene are SGHRS and YFSETQ. The V and J ends lost 4 bases and 3 bases, in that order; junction bases with no gene match: 9.

V gene TRBV9 combines with J gene TRBJ2-2; 7 bases are shared with TRBD2. Germline V gives CDR1 SGDLS, CDR2 YYNGEE. The CDR3 loop spans 15 amino acids. The ends lost 3 bases at V and 5 bases at J; junction bases unmatched: 7. The chain's CDR3 is CASSASGTGTGELFF. The DNA of the CDR3 is TGTGCCAGCAGCGCAAGCGGGACCGGTACCGGGGAGCTGTTTTTT.

V gene TRBV5-1 combines with J gene TRBJ2-1, with TRBD2 matching over 8 bases. CDR1 and CDR2 (germline): SGHRS, YFSETQ. The V segment lost 5 bases and the J segment 5 bases; nucleotides outside the gene matches: 12. The CDR3 is made up of 16 amino acids. The CDR3 DNA follows: TGCGCCAGCAGATCTACTTATAGCGGGAACCACAATGAGCAGTTCTTC. This codes for CASRSTYSGNHNEQFF.

V and J are TRBV5-1 and TRBJ2-7; D unresolved. Germline CDR1 SGHRS, CDR2 YFSETQ. This CDR3 comprises 14 residues. V was clipped by 4 bases and J by 0 bases, with 11 bases between them. CDR3 in DNA: TGCGCCAGCAGCGAATACAGCTCCTCCTACGAGCAGTACTTC. Residues: CASSEYSSSYEQYF.

The rearrangement uses TRBV9 and TRBJ1-2; D not certain. This CDR3 contains 13 residues. CDR1 and CDR2 from the germline V gene are SGDLS and YYNGEE. V gave up 4 bases and J gave up 5 bases, with 12 bases separating them. Written as DNA, the CDR3 is TGTGCCAGCAGCCCTACTACCCGTTATGGCTACACCTTC. Residues: CASSPTTRYGYTF.

The chain uses TRBV2 and TRBJ1-1, with D perhaps matching TRBD1 (6 bases). There are 13 residues in the CDR3. With 6 bases removed from V and 7 bases from J, the gap between germline ends came to 15 bases. Germline V CDR1 and CDR2: SNHLY, FYNNEI. CDR3 DNA sequence: TGTGCCAGCAGAGACACAGGGTTAGGTGAAGCTTTCTTT. This codes for CASRDTGLGEAFF.

This chain connects TRBV11-3 to TRBJ2-1; no firm D call. The germline CDR1 and CDR2 sequences are SGHNT and YENEEA. The CDR3 spans 15 residues. V gave up 2 bases and J gave up 8 bases, with 16 bases separating them. CDR3 sequence reads: CASSLRVRFLDEQFF. The CDR3 DNA follows: TGTGCCAGCAGCTTACGGGTTAGGTTTTTAGATGAGCAGTTCTTC.

V gene TRBV5-4 combines with J gene TRBJ2-3; possibly TRBD2 for D (5 bases). Trimming took off 2 bases at V and 6 bases at J, with 13 bases between the two ends. The CDR3 consists of 14 residues. Germline CDR1 reads SGHNT; CDR2 reads YYREEE (reference sequence). The CDR3 sequence is CASSFRGSGDTQYF. The DNA for the CDR3 is TGTGCCAGCAGCTTTCGAGGGAGCGGCGATACGCAGTATTTT. Full variable domain (outside the CDR3, taken from reference TRBV5-4 and TRBJ2-3): ETGVTQSPTHLIKTRGQQVTLRCSSQSGHNTVSWYQQALGQGPQFIFQYYREEENGRGNFPPRFSGLQFPNYSSELNVNALELDDSALYLCASSFRGSGDTQYFGPGTRLTVL.

This chain links TRBV6-1 with TRBJ2-5; 7 nucleotides agree with TRBD1. This CDR3 comprises 13 residues. Per the germline V gene, CDR1 is MNHNS and CDR2 is SASEGT. Unmatched junction bases numbered 10, after V lost 7 bases and J lost 8 bases. CDR3 amino acids: CASTTQGPVTQYF. CDR3 in DNA: TGTGCCAGCACTACACAGGGGCCCGTAACCCAGTACTTC.

CDR3 bases: TGTGCCAGCAGCTCGGGGACAGGAGGGGCCAATGAGCAGTTCTTC. Protein product: CASSSGTGGANEQFF. The gene calls are TRBV7-6 and TRBJ2-1; 8 bases line up with TRBD1. The CDR3 loop spans 15 amino acids. Germline CDR1 is SGHVS and CDR2 is FNYEAQ. Trimming at V came to 4 bases and at J to 6 bases, leaving 8 bases not matched to a gene. The variable domain in full, with the rest retrieved from reference TRBV7-6 and TRBJ2-1, is GAGVSQSPRYKVTKRGQDVALRCDPISGHVSLYWYRQALGQGPEFLTYFNYEAQQDKSGLPNDRFSAERPEGSISTLTIQRTEQRDSAMYRCASSSGTGGANEQFFGPGTRLTVL.

V gene TRBV19 combines with J gene TRBJ2-3; TRBD2 matches 8 bases. The junction had 3 bases not matched to a gene; V was cut back by 4 bases and J by 0 bases. The CDR3 totals 15 residues. Per germline, CDR1 LNHDA and CDR2 SQIVND (reference sequence). CDR3: CASSRAGESTDTQYF. The CDR3 nucleotides read TGTGCCAGTAGTAGAGCGGGAGAGAGCACAGATACGCAGTATTTT.

As regards this clone: Germline and junction disagree at one end, which may indicate a read error. V and J are TRBV28 and TRBJ2-4, with 10 nucleotides matching TRBD1. The germline V gene has CDR1 MDHEN and CDR2 SYDVKM. The CDR3 extends over 14 amino acids. CDR3 DNA: TGTGCCAGCAGTTCGATCACCGGGACAGGGGCCTTTAACTTC. Translated: CASSSITGTGAFNF.

This chain joins TRBV4-1 and TRBJ2-7; possibly TRBD1 for D (5 bases). CDR1 is MGHRA, CDR2 YSYEKL, per germline. The CDR3 is 14 residues long. With 0 bases removed from V and 3 bases from J, the gap between germline ends came to 9 bases. As DNA, the CDR3 is TGCGCCAGCAGCCAAGATAGCAGGGACTACGAGCAGTACTTC. The encoded protein is CASSQDSRDYEQYF.